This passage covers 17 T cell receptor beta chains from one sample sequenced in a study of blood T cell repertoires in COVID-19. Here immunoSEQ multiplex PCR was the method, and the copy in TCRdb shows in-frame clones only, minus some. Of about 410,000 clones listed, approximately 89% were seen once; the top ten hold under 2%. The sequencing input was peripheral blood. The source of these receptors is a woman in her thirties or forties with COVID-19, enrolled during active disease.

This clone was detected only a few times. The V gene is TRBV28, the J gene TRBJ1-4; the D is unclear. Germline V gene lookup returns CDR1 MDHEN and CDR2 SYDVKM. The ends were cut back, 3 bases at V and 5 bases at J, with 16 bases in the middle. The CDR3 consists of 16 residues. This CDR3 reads CASSFDHGGGNEKLFF. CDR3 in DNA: TGTGCCAGCAGTTTCGACCATGGAGGAGGGAATGAAAAACTGTTTTTT.

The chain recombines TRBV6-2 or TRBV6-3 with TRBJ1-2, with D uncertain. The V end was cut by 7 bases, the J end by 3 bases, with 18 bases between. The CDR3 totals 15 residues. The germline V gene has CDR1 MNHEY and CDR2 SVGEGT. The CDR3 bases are TGTGCCAGCACCCCAGTCGACTCCGAATACTATGGCTACACCTTC. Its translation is CASTPVDSEYYGYTF.

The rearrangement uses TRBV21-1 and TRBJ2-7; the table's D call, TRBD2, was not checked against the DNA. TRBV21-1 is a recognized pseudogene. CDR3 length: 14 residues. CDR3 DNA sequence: TGTGCCAGCAGCAAAGCGAGGATTCCCCACGAGCAGTACTTC. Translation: CASSKARIPHEQYF.

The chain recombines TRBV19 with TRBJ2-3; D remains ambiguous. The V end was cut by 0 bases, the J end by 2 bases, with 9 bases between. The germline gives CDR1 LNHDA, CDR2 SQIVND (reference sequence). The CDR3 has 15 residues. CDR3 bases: TGTGCCAGTAGTATAGATGGCGGAATCACAGATACGCAGTATTTT. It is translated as CASSIDGGITDTQYF.

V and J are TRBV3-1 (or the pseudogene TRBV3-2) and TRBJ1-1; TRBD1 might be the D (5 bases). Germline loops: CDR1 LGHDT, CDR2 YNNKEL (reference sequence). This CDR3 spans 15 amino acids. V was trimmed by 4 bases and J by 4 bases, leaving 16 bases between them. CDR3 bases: TGTGCCAGCAGCCCTTACGGGGGTGGGTCCACTGAAGCTTTCTTT. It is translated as CASSPYGGGSTEAFF.

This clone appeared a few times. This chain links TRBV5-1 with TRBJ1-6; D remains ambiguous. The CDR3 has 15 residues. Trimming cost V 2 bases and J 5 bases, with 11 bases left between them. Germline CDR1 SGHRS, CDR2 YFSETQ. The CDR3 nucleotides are TGCGCCAGCAGCTTTCTTACAACAGATAATTCACCCCTCCACTTT. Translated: CASSFLTTDNSPLHF.

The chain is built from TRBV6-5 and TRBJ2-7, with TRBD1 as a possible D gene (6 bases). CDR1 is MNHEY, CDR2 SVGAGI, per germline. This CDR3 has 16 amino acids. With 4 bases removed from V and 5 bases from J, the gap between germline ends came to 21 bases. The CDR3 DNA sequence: TGTGCCAGCAGTTGGACTGGGAGAGGGGGAAACAACGAGCAGTACTTC. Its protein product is CASSWTGRGGNNEQYF.

The DNA for the CDR3 is TGTGCCAGCAGCTGGGACAGGGGCTACAATGAGCAGTTCTTC. The encoded protein is CASSWDRGYNEQFF. The rearrangement joins TRBV5-6 to TRBJ2-1; TRBD1 agrees at 10 bases. Germline V gene sequence: CDR1 SGHDT, CDR2 YYEEEE. V trimming: 3 bases; J trimming: 3 bases; junction bases outside the gene matches: 0. The CDR3 covers 14 residues.

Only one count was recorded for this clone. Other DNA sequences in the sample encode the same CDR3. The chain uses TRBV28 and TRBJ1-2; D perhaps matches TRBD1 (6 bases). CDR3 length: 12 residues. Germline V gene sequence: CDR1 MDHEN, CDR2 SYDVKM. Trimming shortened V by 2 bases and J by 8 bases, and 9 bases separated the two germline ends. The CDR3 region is CASSLQGRGYTF. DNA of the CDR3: TGTGCCAGCAGTTTACAGGGGAGAGGCTACACCTTC.

CDR3 loop: CASSQAGTGFTEAFF. DNA of the CDR3: TGCGCCAGCAGCCAGGCCGGGACAGGGTTTACTGAAGCTTTCTTT. V is TRBV4-1 and J is TRBJ1-1, with 9 bases aligning to TRBD1. Germline CDR1 MGHRA, CDR2 YSYEKL. The CDR3 contains 15 residues. With V trimmed by 3 bases and J by 5 bases, 7 bases remained unmatched.

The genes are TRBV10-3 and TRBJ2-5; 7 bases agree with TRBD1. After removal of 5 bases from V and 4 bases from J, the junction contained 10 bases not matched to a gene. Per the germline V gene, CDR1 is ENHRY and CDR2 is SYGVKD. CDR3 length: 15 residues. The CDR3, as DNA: TGTGCCATCAGTCTAGACAGACAGGGTCCAGAGACCCAGTACTTC. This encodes CAISLDRQGPETQYF.

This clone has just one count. The CDR3 nucleotides are TGTGCCAGCAGTTTTAACAGGGAAGTCTTAGATACGCAGTATTTT. Its translation: CASSFNREVLDTQYF. J is TRBJ2-3 and V is TRBV27; possibly TRBD1 for D (6 bases). The CDR3 extends over 15 amino acids. V lost 3 bases to trimming and J lost 5 bases, with 15 bases between them. Germline values: CDR1 MNHEY, CDR2 SMNVEV (reference sequence).

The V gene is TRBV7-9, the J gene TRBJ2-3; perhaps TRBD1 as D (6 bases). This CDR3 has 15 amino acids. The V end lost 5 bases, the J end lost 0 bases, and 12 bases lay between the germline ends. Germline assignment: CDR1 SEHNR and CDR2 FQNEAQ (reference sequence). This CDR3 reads CASSRFDRSTDTQYF. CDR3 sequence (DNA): TGTGCCAGCAGCCGATTTGACAGGAGCACAGATACGCAGTATTTT.

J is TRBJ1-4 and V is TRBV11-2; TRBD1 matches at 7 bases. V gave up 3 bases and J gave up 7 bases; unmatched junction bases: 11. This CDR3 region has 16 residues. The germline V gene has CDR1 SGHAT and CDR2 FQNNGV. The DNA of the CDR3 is TGTGCCAGCAGCTTTACATCAGGGGGTAGGGGTGAAAAACTGTTTTTT. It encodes CASSFTSGGRGEKLFF.

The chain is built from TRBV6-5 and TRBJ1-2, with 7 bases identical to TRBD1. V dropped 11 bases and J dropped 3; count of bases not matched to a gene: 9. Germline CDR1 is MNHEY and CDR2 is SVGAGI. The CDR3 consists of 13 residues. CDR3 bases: TGTGCCTGCCACCCGGGACAGTACTATGGCTACACCTTC. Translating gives CACHPGQYYGYTF.

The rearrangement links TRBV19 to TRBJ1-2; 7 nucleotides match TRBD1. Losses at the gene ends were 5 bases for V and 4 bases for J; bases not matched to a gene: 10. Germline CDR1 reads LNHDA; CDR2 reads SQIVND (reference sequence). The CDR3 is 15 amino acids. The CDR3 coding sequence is TGTGCCAGTAGTTGGGACAGTTCCCTGAGCTATGGCTACACCTTC. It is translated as CASSWDSSLSYGYTF.

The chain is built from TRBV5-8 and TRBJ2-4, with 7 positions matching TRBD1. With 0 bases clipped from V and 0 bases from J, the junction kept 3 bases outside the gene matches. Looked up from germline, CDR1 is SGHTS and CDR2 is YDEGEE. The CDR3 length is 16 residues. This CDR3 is CASSLEGGLAKNIQYF. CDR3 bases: TGTGCCAGCAGCTTGGAAGGGGGCCTAGCCAAAAACATTCAGTACTTC.